These T cell receptor beta chains were read from a single sample in a study of beta chain features in type 1 diabetes. Clones were read by immunoSEQ multiplex PCR, and TCRdb kept only the in-frame ones, dropping some. The sample has 330,000 or so clones; 14% are singletons. The sample consisted of central memory CD4+ T cells from blood. The receptors here all came from a man younger than 40 in good health. CDR3s include the opening cysteine and the closing phenylalanine or tryptophan. A D gene is named only where the DNA matches it firmly. Where a row states a size, it is once, few, many or the class of an expanded clone; other rows omit it.

j_gene | abundance | d_gene | len | v_gene | CDR3nt | CDR3aa
TRBJ2-3 | few | NA | 16 | TRBV7-9 | TGTGCCAGCAGCTTAGTTCTCGGGCAGGGACCAGATACGCAGTATTTT | CASSLVLGQGPDTQYF
TRBJ2-5 | NA | NA | 14 | TRBV5-4 | TGTGCCAGCCTGGGGGGGGCCTTACAAGAGACCCAGTACTTC | CASLGGALQETQYF
TRBJ1-1 | NA | NA | 16 | TRBV7-2 | TGTGCCAGCAGCTTCTCAAGGGGGATGGGGAACACTGAAGCTTTCTTT | CASSFSRGMGNTEAFF
TRBJ2-3 | NA | NA | 16 | TRBV7-2 | TGTGCCAGCAGCATAGGGTGGTCTAGCGCCACAGATACGCAGTATTTT | CASSIGWSSATDTQYF
TRBJ2-2 | few | NA | 18 | TRBV30 | TGTGCCTGGAGTCATTTATGGCCTGGCTATTCGAACACCGGGGAGCTGTTTTTT | CAWSHLWPGYSNTGELFF
TRBJ2-4 | few | TRBD2 | 19 | TRBV9 | TGTGCCAGCAGCGTAGGTTGGCTAGCGGGGAGGCACCAGGTTTACATTCAGTACTTC | CASSVGWLAGRHQVYIQYF
TRBJ2-5 | few | TRBD2 | 17 | TRBV11-2 | TGTGCCAGCAGCCGGACTAGCGGGGGGAAGGTCCAAGAGACCCAGTACTTC | CASSRTSGGKVQETQYF
TRBJ1-2 | NA | NA | 13 | TRBV30 | TGTGCCTGGAGTCTCGGAGCCCACTATGGCTACACCTTC | CAWSLGAHYGYTF
TRBJ2-2 | few | NA | 14 | TRBV10-1 | TGCGCCAGCAGCAAAAGCCGGGACACCGGGGAGCTGTTTTTT | CASSKSRDTGELFF
TRBJ1-2 | many | NA | 15 | TRBV21-1 | TGTGCCAGCAGCAAAGAGGGGGTAGCTAACTATGGCTACACCTTC | CASSKEGVANYGYTF
TRBJ2-3 | few | NA | 14 | TRBV7-2 | TGTGCCAGCAGCGGGGGGCGTAGCACAGATACGCAGTATTTT | CASSGGRSTDTQYF
TRBJ2-7 | few | TRBD2 | 14 | TRBV27 | TGTGCCAGCAGTTTAGAGCGGGGCTCCTACGAGCAGTACTTC | CASSLERGSYEQYF
TRBJ2-5 | NA | NA | 13 | TRBV6-1 | TGTGCCAGCAGCGAGACAGGACAAGAGACCCAGTACTTC | CASSETGQETQYF
TRBJ2-1 | NA | NA | 15 | TRBV7-2 | TGTGCCAGCAGCTTAACACGGGACTCCTACAATGAGCAGTTCTTC | CASSLTRDSYNEQFF
TRBJ2-3 | few | NA | 13 | TRBV6-1 | TGTGCCAGCGAGGGTAGGAGCACAGATACGCAGTATTTT | CASEGRSTDTQYF
TRBJ1-4 | once | NA | 14 | TRBV5-1 | TGCGCCAGCAGCTTTGGACAAGACGGCGAAAAACTGTTTTTT | CASSFGQDGEKLFF
TRBJ2-1 | many | NA | 12 | TRBV6-6 | TGTGCCAGCAGAATTTCGAACAATGAGCAGTTCTTC | CASRISNNEQFF
TRBJ2-5 | NA | NA | 14 | TRBV9 | TGTGCCAGCAGCGCTCGACTGGCCCAAGAGACCCAGTACTTC | CASSARLAQETQYF
TRBJ1-6 | few | TRBD1 | 14 | TRBV5-1 | TGCGCCAGCAGTAGGGACAGAGGAAATTCACCCCTCCACTTT | CASSRDRGNSPLHF
TRBJ1-2 | NA | NA | 13 | TRBV7-9 | TGTGCCAGCAGCTTACAGAACATCTATGGCTACACCTTC | CASSLQNIYGYTF
TRBJ2-5 | few | TRBD2 | 14 | TRBV18 | TGTGCCAGCTCCGAGCGGGGGGTACAAGAGACCCAGTACTTC | CASSERGVQETQYF
TRBJ2-1 | NA | TRBD1 | 15 | TRBV9 | TGTGCCAGCAGCGGTGGGGGACAGGGGTGGAATGAGCAGTTCTTC | CASSGGGQGWNEQFF
TRBJ1-3 | NA | TRBD1 | 13 | TRBV9 | TGTGCCAGCAGTCGGACAGGGGTAAACACCATATATTTT | CASSRTGVNTIYF
TRBJ2-7 | NA | TRBD2 | 14 | TRBV5-1 | TGCGCCAGCAGCTTGGGGGCGGGGGGCGGCCAGCAGTACTTC | CASSLGAGGGQQYF
TRBJ2-3 | many | TRBD2 | 15 | TRBV5-1 | TGCGCCAGCAGCTTGGACGGGGGGTCCACAGATACGCAGTATTTT | CASSLDGGSTDTQYF
TRBJ2-3 | NA | TRBD2 | 15 | TRBV7-2 | TGTGCCAGCAGCTCCTTAGCGGGAGACACAGATACGCAGTATTTT | CASSSLAGDTDTQYF
TRBJ2-7 | many | NA | 18 | TRBV14 | TGTGCCAGCAGCCAAGGTACCAGACTGACCCACACTCTGGACGAGCAGTACTTC | CASSQGTRLTHTLDEQYF
TRBJ2-3 | many | NA | 15 | TRBV5-4 | TGTGCCAGCAGCTTGGAGACGGGGAACACAGATACGCAGTATTTT | CASSLETGNTDTQYF
TRBJ2-3 | few | TRBD2 | 15 | TRBV10-3 | TGTGCCATCAGTGGCGGCCGCCGGGAGGGAGATACGCAGTATTTT | CAISGGRREGDTQYF
TRBJ1-1 | few | NA | 19 | TRBV11-2 | NA | CASSGPSVPAAYIGAEAFF
TRBJ2-2 | many | NA | 13 | TRBV27 | TGTGCCAGCAGTTTGTTCCCCGCCGGGGAGCTGTTTTTT | CASSLFPAGELFF
TRBJ1-5 | NA | TRBD1 | 14 | TRBV7-2 | TGTGCCAGCACCACAGGGGCAAACGATCAGCCCCAGCATTTT | CASTTGANDQPQHF
TRBJ1-1 | NA | NA | 12 | TRBV10-3 | TGTGCCATCAGCGCCGGGCGGACTGAAGCTTTCTTT | CAISAGRTEAFF
TRBJ2-1 | few | NA | 17 | TRBV30 | TGTGCCTGGAGTGTACTCTTCCTAGCCTCCTTGAACAATGAGCAGTTCTTC | CAWSVLFLASLNNEQFF
TRBJ2-1 | NA | NA | 13 | TRBV19 | TGTGCCAGTAGTATGAACAGGGTAAATGAGCAGTTCTTC | CASSMNRVNEQFF
TRBJ2-7 | few | NA | 13 | TRBV19 | TGTGCCAGTAGTATAGAGATTCCCTACGAGCAGTACTTC | CASSIEIPYEQYF
TRBJ1-1 | NA | TRBD1 | 13 | TRBV5-1 | TGCGCCAGCAGCACCCAGGGGGAAACTGAAGCTTTCTTT | CASSTQGETEAFF
TRBJ2-6 | NA | NA | 14 | TRBV7-2 | TGCGCCAGCAGCCAAGTCTCTGGGGCCAACGTCCTGACTTTC | CASSQVSGANVLTF
TRBJ2-5 | NA | TRBD2 | 16 | TRBV5-1 | TGCGCCAGCAGCTTACCGGGACTAGCGGGAGTAGAGACCCAGTACTTC | CASSLPGLAGVETQYF
TRBJ2-3 | few | TRBD2 | 15 | TRBV18 | TGTGCCAGCTCAGTGAGGGAGGGGCCCACAGATACGCAGTATTTT | CASSVREGPTDTQYF
TRBJ2-4 | few | TRBD2 | 14 | TRBV30 | TGTGCCTGGAGTAAACTAGCGGGAGTGGACATTCAGTACTTC | CAWSKLAGVDIQYF
TRBJ2-5 | few | NA | 14 | TRBV7-7 | TGTGCCAGCAGCTTTAGACGGGATGGAGAGACCCAGTACTTC | CASSFRRDGETQYF
TRBJ2-1 | few | TRBD1 | 17 | TRBV7-8 | TGTGCCAGCAGCTTAATTTGGTTGACAGGGTCTTTCAATGAGCAGTTCTTC | CASSLIWLTGSFNEQFF
TRBJ1-2 | few | TRBD1 | 16 | TRBV5-1 | TGCGCCAGCAGCTTGGCCGGGACAGGGGAGCGCTATGGCTACACCTTC | CASSLAGTGERYGYTF
TRBJ2-2 | few | TRBD2 | 15 | TRBV9 | TGTGCCAGCAGCGGCAGCGGGAGCAACACCGGGGAGCTGTTTTTT | CASSGSGSNTGELFF
TRBJ2-1 | once | NA | 15 | TRBV9 | TGTGCCAGCAGCGTAGGCGGAATGGGGGGTTTAGAGCAGTTCTTC | CASSVGGMGGLEQFF
TRBJ1-2 | NA | NA | 12 | TRBV5-6 | TGTGCCAGCAGCCGAAGGGGCCTAGACTACACCTTC | CASSRRGLDYTF
TRBJ2-5 | NA | NA | 17 | TRBV9 | TGTGCCAGCAGCGTAGCTGGTCGCAGACCGTACCAAGAGACCCAGTACTTC | CASSVAGRRPYQETQYF
TRBJ2-2 | few | NA | 16 | TRBV5-6 | TGTGCCAGCAGCTTGGTCCCCAATGCGAACACCGGGGAGCTGTTTTTT | CASSLVPNANTGELFF
TRBJ2-4 | NA | TRBD1 | 15 | TRBV4-2 | TGTGCCAGCAGCCAAGATTCAGGGGGTAGTAACATTCAGTACTTC | CASSQDSGGSNIQYF
TRBJ1-1 | few | NA | 17 | TRBV30 | TGTGCCTGGAGTCCCCCCTCTTTGGGGGTTTCGAACACTGAAGCTTTCTTT | CAWSPPSLGVSNTEAFF
TRBJ1-1 | few | NA | 14 | TRBV10-3 | TGTGCCATCAGTGAGTCGATGACAGGCACTGAAGCTTTCTTT | CAISESMTGTEAFF
TRBJ2-1 | few | NA | 14 | TRBV18 | TGTGCCAGCTCACCAACGACCCGTATTGGCGAGCAGTTCTTC | CASSPTTRIGEQFF
TRBJ2-3 | NA | TRBD2 | 16 | TRBV6-6 | TGTGCCAGCAGACCGAACCCGGGGGGTAGCACAGATACGCAGTATTTT | CASRPNPGGSTDTQYF
TRBJ1-5 | NA | NA | 14 | TRBV30 | TGTGCCTGGAGTCCCGCAAGTTACAATCAGCCCCAGCATTTT | CAWSPASYNQPQHF
TRBJ1-2 | NA | NA | 14 | TRBV7-2 | TGTGCCAGCAGCATCTCGGACGGGGAATATGGCTACACCTTC | CASSISDGEYGYTF
TRBJ1-3 | few | NA | 14 | TRBV5-6 | TGTGCCAGCAGCTTGGACACCTCTGGAAACACCATATATTTT | CASSLDTSGNTIYF
TRBJ2-7 | NA | TRBD1 | 14 | TRBV18 | TGTGCCAGCTCACCGGGGACAGTTAACCACGAGCAGTACTTC | CASSPGTVNHEQYF
TRBJ2-1 | many | NA | 14 | TRBV11-3 | TGTGCCAGCAGCTTGACTAGGAACTACAATGAGCAGTTCTTC | CASSLTRNYNEQFF